This TCR beta chain was captured in a study of identical twins. Findings and limits, study-wide: Analyses based on zero insertions could be partly confounded by invariant MAIT and iNKT cells. Modelling approaches yielded underestimates of out-of-frame TCR alpha sharing between monozygotic twins. Within beta out-of-frame sequences, the excess sharing observed between twins was weaker.

TCRdb re-called the 5' RACE reads through MiXCR, storing one row per CDR3 protein. Among about 890,000 distinct CDR3 sequences listed, 12% were seen once. Trimming removed 0 bases at V and 4 bases at J, with 15 bases between. Germline V CDR1 and CDR2: SGHAT, FQNNGV. This CDR3 has 16 residues. The table lists this clonotype with many counts. Its specificity is not known. This sample was also put to use in a study of yellow fever vaccine responses in identical twins.

The source of this sequence is a woman between 18 and 29 years old in good health. The specimen sequenced was PBMCs. The chain links TRBV11-2 to TRBJ1-2; no firm D call. CDR3 coding DNA: TGTGCCAGCAGCTTAGAAAGTATGGGCGCTGGCTATGGCTACACCTTC. Its translation: CASSLESMGAGYGYTF.